This entry is about one T cell receptor beta chain. Its antigen is as yet unknown. The data were obtained in a study of T cells in localized non-small cell lung cancer. Whole-study findings and limits: The study detected a median roughly 61 of the top 100 tumor clones in adjacent lung. Prolonged overall survival went with higher T cell density in the blood. Measurement of T cell clonality placed uninvolved adjacent lung highest, above the level in tumor. Heterogeneity remains possible, as sequencing covered one tumor region only.

Deletions cut 6 bases from V and 5 bases from J, with 15 bases between. CDR1 and CDR2 from the germline V gene are SGHRS and YFSETQ. This CDR3 region has 13 residues. Only in-frame clones appear in the TCRdb table, and some are missing; sequencing was by immunoSEQ multiplex PCR. The data show roughly 90,000 clones, roughly 93% seen once. The sequences come from PBMCs, collected before any cancer treatment. V gene TRBV5-1 combines with J gene TRBJ2-7; D uncertain. The clonotype originates from a woman aged 40 to 75 with stage II squamous cell lung carcinoma. CDR3 DNA: TGCGCCAGCAAGGTCGAATCTGCCCACGAGCAGTACTTC. It codes for CASKVESAHEQYF.